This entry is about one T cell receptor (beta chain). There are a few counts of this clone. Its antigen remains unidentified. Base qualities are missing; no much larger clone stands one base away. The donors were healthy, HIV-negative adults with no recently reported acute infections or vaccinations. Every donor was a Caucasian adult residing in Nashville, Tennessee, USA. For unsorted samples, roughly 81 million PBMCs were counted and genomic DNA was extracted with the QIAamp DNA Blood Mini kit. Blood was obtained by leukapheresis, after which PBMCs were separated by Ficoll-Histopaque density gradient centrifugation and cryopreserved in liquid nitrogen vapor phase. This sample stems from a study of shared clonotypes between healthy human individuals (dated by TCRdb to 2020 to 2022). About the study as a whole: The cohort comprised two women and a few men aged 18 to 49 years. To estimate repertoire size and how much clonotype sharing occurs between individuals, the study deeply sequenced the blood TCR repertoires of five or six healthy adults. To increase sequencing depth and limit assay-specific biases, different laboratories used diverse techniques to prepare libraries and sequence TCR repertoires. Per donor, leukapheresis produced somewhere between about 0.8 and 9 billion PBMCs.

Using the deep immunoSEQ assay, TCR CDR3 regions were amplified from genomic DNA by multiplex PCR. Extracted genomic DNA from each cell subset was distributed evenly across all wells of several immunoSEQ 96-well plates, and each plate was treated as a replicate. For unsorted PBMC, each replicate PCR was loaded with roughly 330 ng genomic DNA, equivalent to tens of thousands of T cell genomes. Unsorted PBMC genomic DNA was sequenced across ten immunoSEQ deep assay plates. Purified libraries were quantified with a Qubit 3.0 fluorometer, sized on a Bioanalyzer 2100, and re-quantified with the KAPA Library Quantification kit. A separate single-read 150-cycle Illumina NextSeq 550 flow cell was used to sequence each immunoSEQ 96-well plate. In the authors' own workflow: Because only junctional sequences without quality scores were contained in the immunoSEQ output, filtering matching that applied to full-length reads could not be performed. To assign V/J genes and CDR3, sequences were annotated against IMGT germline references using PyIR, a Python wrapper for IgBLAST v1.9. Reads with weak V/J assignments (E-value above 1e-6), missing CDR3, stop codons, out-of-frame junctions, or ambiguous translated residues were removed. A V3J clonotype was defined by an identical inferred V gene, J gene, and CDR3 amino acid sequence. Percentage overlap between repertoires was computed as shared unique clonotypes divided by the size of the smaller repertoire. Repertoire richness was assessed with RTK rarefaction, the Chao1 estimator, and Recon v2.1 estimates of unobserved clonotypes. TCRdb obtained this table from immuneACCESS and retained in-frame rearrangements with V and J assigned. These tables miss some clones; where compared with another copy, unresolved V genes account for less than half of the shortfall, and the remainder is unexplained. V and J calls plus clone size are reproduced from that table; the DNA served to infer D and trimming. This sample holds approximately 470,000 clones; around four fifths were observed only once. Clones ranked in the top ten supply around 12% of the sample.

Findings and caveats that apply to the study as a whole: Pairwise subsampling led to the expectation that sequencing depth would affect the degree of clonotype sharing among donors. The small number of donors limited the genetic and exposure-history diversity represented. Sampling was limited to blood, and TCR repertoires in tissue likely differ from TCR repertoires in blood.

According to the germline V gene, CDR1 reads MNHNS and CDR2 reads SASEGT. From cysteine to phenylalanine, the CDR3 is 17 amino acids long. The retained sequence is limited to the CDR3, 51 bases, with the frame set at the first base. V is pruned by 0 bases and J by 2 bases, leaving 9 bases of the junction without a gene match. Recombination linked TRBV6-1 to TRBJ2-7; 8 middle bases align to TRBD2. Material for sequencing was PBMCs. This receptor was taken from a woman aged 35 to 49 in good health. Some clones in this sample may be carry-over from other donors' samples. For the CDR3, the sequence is CASSEAVASGQTYEQYF. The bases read TGTGCCAGCAGTGAAGCCGTGGCTAGCGGGCAAACCTACGAGCAGTACTTC.